This passage covers 7 T cell receptor beta chains from one sample sequenced in a study of T cells after yellow fever vaccination. MiXCR, run by TCRdb on the 5' RACE reads, gives a single entry per CDR3 protein. Of a few hundred thousand distinct CDR3 sequences listed, over 5% are singletons. The source material was PBMCs, sampled 5 days after the yellow fever booster vaccination. These receptors came from a man aged 25 to 45 who received the YFV17D yellow fever vaccine.

A few counts support this clonotype. The V and J genes are TRBV5-1 and TRBJ2-3, with 7 bases aligning to TRBD1. CDR3 length: 16 amino acids. CDR1 SGHRS and CDR2 YFSETQ come from the germline V gene. V was pared by 0 bases and J by 0 bases, with 4 bases of the junction left unmatched. The CDR3 bases are TGCGCCAGCAGCTTGGACAGGGGTAGGAGCACAGATACGCAGTATTTT. Translated, it gives CASSLDRGRSTDTQYF.

This clonotype was recorded at least ten times. The V and J genes are TRBV10-3 and TRBJ2-3; TRBD2 might be the D (6 bases). The germline V and J ends were trimmed by 5 bases and 2 bases, with 14 bases remaining between them. CDR1 and CDR2 from the germline V gene are ENHRY and SYGVKD. This CDR3 has 15 amino acids. This CDR3 is CAISSSGLSTDTQYF. The CDR3 DNA reads TGTGCCATCAGTAGTAGCGGACTATCCACAGATACGCAGTATTTT.

This clonotype was observed many times. This chain uses TRBV11-2 with TRBJ2-7, with D possibly being TRBD1 or TRBD2 (5 bases each). This CDR3 region has 18 residues. The germline gives CDR1 SGHAT, CDR2 FQNNGV. Trimming took 4 bases from V and 0 from J, leaving 22 bases between them. The CDR3 sequence is CASSSSGTAQTYSYEQYF. In nucleotides, the CDR3 is TGTGCCAGCAGCTCTTCCGGGACCGCGCAAACGTACTCCTACGAGCAGTACTTC. The complete variable domain, with remaining parts taken from reference TRBV11-2 and TRBJ2-7, reads EAGVAQSPRYKIIEKRQSVAFWCNPISGHATLYWYQQILGQGPKLLIQFQNNGVVDDSQLPKDRFSAERLKGVDSTLKIQPAKLEDSAVYLCASSSSGTAQTYSYEQYFGPGTRLTVT.

This clonotype was detected many times. The CDR3 DNA follows: TGTGCCAGCAGCCACGGGACTGGTTATGGCTACACCTTC. Its protein is CASSHGTGYGYTF. J is TRBJ1-2 and V is TRBV9; tentative D call: TRBD1 (5 bases). Trimming took off 4 bases at V and 5 bases at J, with 12 bases between the two ends. The CDR3 spans 13 residues. From germline, CDR1 is SGDLS and CDR2 YYNGEE.

In this sample, this clonotype turned up many times. This rearrangement joins TRBV29-1 to TRBJ2-5; tentative D call: TRBD1 (6 bases). V was clipped by 3 bases and J by 3 bases, with 11 bases between them. This CDR3 is 13 amino acids long. Per the germline V gene, CDR1 is SQVTM and CDR2 is ANQGSEA. The CDR3 bases are TGCAGCGTTGACCTAAGGACAGAAGAGACCCAGTACTTC. Amino acid sequence: CSVDLRTEETQYF.

Note on this clonotype: This may arise from a read error, as a much more abundant clone is one base away. This chain joins TRBV12-3 or TRBV12-4 and TRBJ2-1, with D unresolved. The CDR3 has 14 residues. CDR3 coding DNA: TGTGCCTGCAGTTTCCCTTGGGTCGGCAATGAGCAGTTCTTC. Protein sequence: CACSFPWVGNEQFF.

This clonotype showed up just a few times. The rearrangement links TRBV5-8 to TRBJ1-2; D perhaps matches TRBD1 (6 bases). Trimming took off 5 bases at V and 8 bases at J, with 22 bases between the two ends. CDR1 and CDR2 from the germline V gene are SGHTS and YDEGEE. This CDR3 region has 15 residues. The CDR3 reads CASRGAAYSERGYTF. Here the CDR3 DNA reads TGTGCCAGCAGGGGGGCCGCATACTCTGAACGAGGCTACACCTTC.